A selection of T cell receptor beta chains follows, all from one sample in a study of spatial heterogeneity in lung cancer. TCRdb itself ran the 5' RACE reads through MiXCR, one entry per CDR3 protein. The sample holds roughly 48,000 distinct CDR3 sequences, over 4.5% seen once. The sequences come from PBMCs, collected at surgery. Source of these receptors: a male donor with early-stage non-small cell lung cancer. The CDR3 runs from the conserved cysteine through the conserved F or W. The order of the fields is V gene, D gene, J gene, clone size, CDR3 protein, CDR3 DNA. A D gene is named only where the DNA matches it firmly. A row's size may be missing; if present it is once, few, many or a size class.

TRBV27	-	TRBJ1-1	-	CASSLRPQVFSTEAFF	TGTGCCAGCAGTTTAAGGCCCCAGGTATTTAGCACTGAAGCTTTCTTT
TRBV25-1	TRBD1	TRBJ2-2	many	CASEDRENTGELFF	TGTGCCAGCGAAGACAGGGAAAACACCGGGGAGCTGTTTTTT
TRBV5-1	-	TRBJ2-2	many	CASTLPSGTNTGELFF	TGCGCCAGCACCCTTCCGTCAGGGACAAACACCGGGGAGCTGTTTTTT
TRBV30	-	TRBJ2-3	few	CAWSVRGFTDTQYF	TGTGCCTGGAGTGTACGCGGGTTCACAGATACGCAGTATTTT
TRBV28	TRBD1	TRBJ1-6	many	CASRPGDREVSPLHF	TGTGCCAGCAGGCCCGGGGACAGGGAGGTTTCACCCCTCCACTTT
TRBV5-4	TRBD2	TRBJ2-1	many	CASSPGGVADNEQFF	TGTGCCAGCAGCCCCGGGGGGGTGGCCGACAATGAGCAGTTCTTC
TRBV4-1	-	TRBJ2-7	many	CASSQVGTGPVSYEQYF	TGCGCCAGCAGCCAAGTCGGAACGGGGCCGGTCTCCTACGAGCAGTACTTC
TRBV6-5	TRBD2	TRBJ2-5	many	CASSPGTSGRLETQYF	TGTGCCAGCAGTCCAGGGACTAGCGGGCGACTGGAGACCCAGTACTTC
TRBV20-1	TRBD2	TRBJ2-1	-	CSAEAGGPTGEQFF	TGCAGTGCGGAAGCGGGAGGCCCTACAGGGGAGCAGTTCTTC
TRBV4-1	-	TRBJ1-1	many	CASRRLTNTEAFF	TGCGCCAGCAGGAGACTCACGAACACTGAAGCTTTCTTT
TRBV7-2	TRBD2	TRBJ2-5	many	CASSLGSGRAETQYF	TGTGCCAGCAGCTTAGGTAGCGGGAGGGCAGAGACCCAGTACTTC
TRBV3-1	TRBD2	TRBJ2-5	many	CASSQGTAGVTETQYF	TGTGCCAGCAGCCAAGGGACAGCGGGAGTCACTGAGACCCAGTACTTC
TRBV24-1	-	TRBJ2-3	many	CATGGGTDTQYF	TGTGCCACCGGAGGCGGGACAGATACGCAGTATTTT
TRBV6-2/TRBV6-3	-	TRBJ1-1	-	CASSYSRTRNTEAFF	TGTGCCAGCAGTTACTCGCGGACACGGAACACTGAAGCTTTCTTT
TRBV11-2	-	TRBJ2-7	many	CASSLFSGSSYEQYF	TGTGCCAGCAGCTTGTTTAGCGGAAGCTCCTACGAGCAGTACTTC